One and the same sample provided the 3 T cell receptor beta chains below, sequenced in a study of blood T cell repertoires in COVID-19. Clones were sequenced by immunoSEQ multiplex PCR, and TCRdb holds only the in-frame ones, with some missing. The top ten clones hold about 3.3% of a sample with approximately 190,000 clones, 84% of them seen once. The specimen was PBMCs or T cells enriched from blood (not recorded which). These receptor sequences come from a woman aged 25-40 years who had been exposed to COVID-19.

The chain's CDR3 is CASGLVRGSYEQYF. The CDR3 coding sequence is TGTGCTAGTGGTTTGGTACGGGGCTCCTACGAGCAGTACTTC. The V and J genes are TRBV12-5 and TRBJ2-7; possibly TRBD2 for D (5 bases). The V gene lost 0 bases and the J gene lost 0 bases, with 6 bases spanning the gap. This CDR3 spans 14 amino acids. The germline V gene encodes CDR1 LGHNT and CDR2 FRNRAP.

The rearrangement joins TRBV29-1 to TRBJ1-2, with a weak D call TRBD1 (6 bases). The V end lost 2 bases, the J end lost 3 bases, and 13 bases lay between the germline ends. This CDR3 contains 14 residues. Germline V CDR1 and CDR2: SQVTM, ANQGSEA. The CDR3 DNA follows: TGCAGCGTTGAACTGCAGGGGATTGACTATGGCTACACCTTC. Its protein product is CSVELQGIDYGYTF.

The CDR3 nucleotides are TGCAGCGTCCAGGGGCTCGTTGGCACTGAAGCTTTCTTT. Translation gives CSVQGLVGTEAFF. The J gene is TRBJ1-1, the V gene TRBV29-1; D is perhaps TRBD1 (6 bases). The germline V gene encodes CDR1 SQVTM and CDR2 ANQGSEA. V shed 6 bases and J shed 4 bases, with 15 bases lying between them. The CDR3 runs to 13 residues. Variable domain in full (rest from reference TRBV29-1 and TRBJ1-1): SAVISQKPSRDICQRGTSLTIQCQVDSQVTMMFWYRQQPGQSLTLIATANQGSEATYESGFVIDKFPISRPNLTFSTLTVSNMSPEDSSIYLCSVQGLVGTEAFFGQGTRLTVV.